This T cell receptor (beta chain) was sequenced for a study of blood T cell repertoires in COVID-19. The overall study: Both acute and convalescent COVID-19 samples were obtained from the United States, Italy and Spain.

As processed by the authors: Reference gene primer amplification gave estimated nucleated cell counts. TCRdb's table, derived via immunoSEQ multiplex PCR, lists solely in-frame clones and lacks some. That table furnishes V, J and clone size, whereas the DNA furnished D and trimming. The table shows hundreds of thousands of clones, with around 90% occurring only once. Material for sequencing was PBMCs or T cells enriched from blood (not recorded which). This sequence originates from a woman in her 30s who had recovered from COVID-19.

The CDR3, as DNA: TGTGCCAGCAGCTTAGTCGGGACACCCTACGAGCAGTACTTC. Protein sequence: CASSLVGTPYEQYF. The chain joins TRBV7-9 to TRBJ2-7; a possible D gene is TRBD1 (6 bases). The CDR3 runs to 14 residues. Germline loops: CDR1 SEHNR, CDR2 FQNEAQ (reference sequence). V shed 1 base and J shed 2 bases, with 9 bases lying between them.